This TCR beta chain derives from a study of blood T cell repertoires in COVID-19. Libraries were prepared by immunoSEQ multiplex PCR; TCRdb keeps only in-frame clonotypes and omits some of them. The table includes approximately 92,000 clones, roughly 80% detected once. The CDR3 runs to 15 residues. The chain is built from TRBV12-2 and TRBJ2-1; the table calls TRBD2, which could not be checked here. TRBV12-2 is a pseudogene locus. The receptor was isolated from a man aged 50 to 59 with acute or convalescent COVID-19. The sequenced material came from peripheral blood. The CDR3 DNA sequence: TGTGCAAGTCGCTTTAGGCTAGCGGGATACAATGAGCAGTTCTTC. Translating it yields CASRFRLAGYNEQFF.